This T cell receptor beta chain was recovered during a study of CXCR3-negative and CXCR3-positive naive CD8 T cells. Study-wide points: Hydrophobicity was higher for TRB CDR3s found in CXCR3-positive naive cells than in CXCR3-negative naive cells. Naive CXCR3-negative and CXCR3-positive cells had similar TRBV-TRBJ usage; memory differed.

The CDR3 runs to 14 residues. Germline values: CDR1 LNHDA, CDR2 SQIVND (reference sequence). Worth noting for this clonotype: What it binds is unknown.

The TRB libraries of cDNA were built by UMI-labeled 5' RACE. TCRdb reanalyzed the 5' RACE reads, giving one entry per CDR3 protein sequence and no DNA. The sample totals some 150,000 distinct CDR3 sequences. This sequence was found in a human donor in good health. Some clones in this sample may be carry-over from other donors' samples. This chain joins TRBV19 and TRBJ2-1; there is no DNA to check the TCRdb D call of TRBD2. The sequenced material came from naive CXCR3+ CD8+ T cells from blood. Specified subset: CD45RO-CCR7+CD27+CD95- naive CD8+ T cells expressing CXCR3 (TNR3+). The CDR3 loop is CASKGPSGRNGQIF. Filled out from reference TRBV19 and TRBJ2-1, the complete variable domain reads DGGITQSPKYLFRKEGQNVTLSCEQNLNHDAMYWYRQDPGQGLRLIYYSQIVNDFQKGDIAEGYSVSREKKESFPLTVTSAQKNPTAFYLCASKGPSGRNGQIFGPGTRLTVL.